This T cell receptor beta chain was identified during a study of T-cell reconstitution after alpha-beta-depleted transplantation in children (dated by TCRdb to the mid-2010s). Looking at the study overall: Using TCR repertoire profiling, the study quantitatively followed how T-cell immune reconstitution unfolded in children after TCRalphabeta/CD19-depleted allogeneic hematopoietic cell transplantation.

The library relied on PCR. TCRdb records Illumina HiSeq 2500 as the sequencer. To normalize quantification of the TCRbeta repertoire, the TCR libraries were built with molecular barcoding that relied on unique molecular identifiers. TCRdb redid the processing of the public reads, applying fastp at Q25 and MiXCR, and retained in-frame beta chains. All rows with the same CDR3 protein become a single entry with the most common DNA and genes. The sample profile shows approximately 520,000 distinct CDR3 sequences; about 33% of them were found once. Together, the top ten hold under 3% of the sample. Details on this clonotype: The target of this receptor is not known. No base qualities exist here, and no much larger clone lies one base off it.

The CDR3 contains 15 residues, cysteine and phenylalanine counted. Left in the record is the CDR3 DNA by itself, 45 bases read in frame from the first base. Trimmed from V: 1 base; trimmed from J: 6 bases; junction bases lacking a gene match: 4. The germline V gene encodes CDR1 SGHNT and CDR2 YYREEE (reference sequence). The V and J genes are TRBV5-4 and TRBJ2-3, and TRBD2 matches 11 of the central bases. The source material was PBMCs from the stem cell graft donor, sampled from the stem cell graft. This receptor was taken from a human donor who donated a stem cell graft to a child with aplastic anemia. This receptor has the CDR3 CASSLIAGGPDTQYF. The DNA sequence is given as TGTGCCAGCAGCTTGATAGCGGGAGGGCCGGATACGCAGTATTTT.